Below, 17 T cell receptor beta chains from the same sample are listed, as sequenced in a study of blood T cells in healthy people across ages. A second about 7 to 11 cycle PCR used barcoded and J-beta primers. In TCRdb, the 5' RACE reads were re-called with MiXCR into one record per CDR3 protein. The sample has about a million distinct CDR3 sequences, 35% to 45% seen once; the top ten hold roughly 13%. Sequences were obtained from blood. The receptor set was obtained from a man between 18 and 35 years old in good health.

The V and J genes are TRBV2 and TRBJ2-1, with TRBD2 matching over 9 bases. CDR3 size: 12 residues. After removal of 6 bases from V and 10 bases from J, the junction contained 4 bases not matched to a gene. Germline assignment: CDR1 SNHLY and CDR2 FYNNEI. CDR3 sequence reads: CASRISGGEQFF. The CDR3 coding sequence is TGTGCCAGCAGGATTAGCGGGGGAGAGCAGTTCTTC.

Regarding this clonotype: A read error may explain this, as a much larger clone is one base away. J is TRBJ2-3 and V is TRBV20-1, with TRBD1 as a possible D gene (5 bases). Germline loops: CDR1 DFQATT, CDR2 SNEGSKA (reference sequence). This CDR3 contains 12 residues. The CDR3 nucleotides read TGCAGTGCCAGGGTCGTAACAGATACGCGGTATTTT. Its protein is CSARVVTDTRYF.

CDR3 amino acids: CASSQSPGPEAFF. The CDR3 DNA sequence: TGTGCCAGCAGCCAGAGTCCGGGGCCGGAAGCTTTCTTT. V usage is TRBV3-1 and J usage is TRBJ1-1; a weak D match, TRBD1 (5 bases). V was shortened by 3 bases and J by 8 bases, with 13 bases between the two germline ends. This CDR3 has 13 residues. The germline V gene encodes CDR1 LGHDT and CDR2 YNNKEL (reference sequence).

This clonotype was observed a few times. The chain carries TRBV11-2 and TRBJ2-5; 12 nucleotides agree with TRBD2. After removal of 5 bases from V and 2 bases from J, the junction contained 6 bases not matched to a gene. The CDR3 totals 16 residues. The V gene's germline CDR1 is SGHAT and CDR2 FQNNGV. The CDR3 bases are TGTGCCAGCAGCCCAGGACTAGCGGGGAAACAAGAGACCCAGTACTTC. It encodes CASSPGLAGKQETQYF. Full variable domain (missing parts from reference TRBV11-2 and TRBJ2-5): EAGVAQSPRYKIIEKRQSVAFWCNPISGHATLYWYQQILGQGPKLLIQFQNNGVVDDSQLPKDRFSAERLKGVDSTLKIQPAKLEDSAVYLCASSPGLAGKQETQYFGPGTRLLVL.

CDR3 residues: CSASPVSAAYNEQFF. The CDR3 DNA follows: TGCAGTGCTAGCCCCGTATCGGCGGCCTACAATGAGCAGTTCTTC. The V gene is TRBV20-1, the J gene TRBJ2-1; the D is unclear. This CDR3 contains 15 residues. The germline V gene encodes CDR1 DFQATT and CDR2 SNEGSKA (reference sequence). The V gene lost 3 bases and the J gene lost 2 bases, with 14 bases spanning the gap.

The V and J genes are TRBV6-6 and TRBJ2-7; D not certain. The CDR3 is 14 amino acids. The V and J ends lost 6 bases and 1 base respectively, with 13 bases between them. Germline V CDR1 and CDR2: MNHNY, SVGAGI (reference sequence). CDR3 region: CASRETASSYEQYF. CDR3 sequence (DNA): TGTGCCAGCAGAGAAACAGCGAGTTCCTACGAGCAGTACTTC.

This clonotype has only a few counts. The chain uses TRBV7-9 and TRBJ1-1; no definite D call. Trimming left V 5 bases short and J 2 bases short, with 15 bases between. The CDR3 is made up of 15 amino acids. Germline loops: CDR1 SEHNR, CDR2 FQNEAQ (reference sequence). The chain's CDR3 is CASSIRPNSNTEAFF. DNA for the CDR3: TGTGCCAGCAGCATCCGTCCCAACAGCAACACTGAAGCTTTCTTT.

V and J are TRBV6-6 and TRBJ1-1; 7 bases agree with TRBD1. V lost 6 bases, J lost 3 bases, and 13 bases stayed unmatched. Germline V lookup: CDR1 MNHNY, CDR2 SVGAGI (reference sequence). The CDR3 is 16 amino acids. Here the CDR3 reads CASSILRGGADTEAFF. The DNA for the CDR3 is TGTGCCAGCAGCATCTTACGAGGGGGCGCGGACACTGAAGCTTTCTTT.

There are a few counts of this clonotype. V usage is TRBV28 and J usage is TRBJ1-2; D possibly corresponds to TRBD1 (5 bases). CDR3 length: 13 amino acids. Looked up from germline, CDR1 is MDHEN and CDR2 is SYDVKM. With 6 bases removed from V and 4 bases from J, the gap between germline ends came to 12 bases. The CDR3 DNA reads TGTGCCAGCAGCTTGGACACAGTCTATGGCTACACCTTC. It encodes CASSLDTVYGYTF.

V usage is TRBV6-1 and J usage is TRBJ1-1; D is uncertain. Germline CDR1 and CDR2: MNHNS and SASEGT. This CDR3 is built from 14 residues. Trimming pared 6 bases from V and 0 bases from J, leaving 11 bases between. The CDR3 region is CASRPYGMNTEAFF. CDR3 nucleotides: TGTGCCAGCAGACCCTACGGTATGAACACTGAAGCTTTCTTT.

This chain uses TRBV12-3 or TRBV12-4 with TRBJ2-4; D gene unclear. V was cut by 7 bases and J by 13 bases, with 20 bases left in between. This CDR3 is 13 amino acids long. The CDR3 spells CASTRIVGNSQYF. In DNA, the CDR3 is TGTGCCAGCACCCGTATCGTGGGGAACAGCCAGTACTTC.

This clonotype was detected a few times. This rearrangement joins TRBV27 to TRBJ1-5, with a tentative D call TRBD1 (5 bases). In germline, CDR1 is MNHEY, CDR2 SMNVEV (reference sequence). Between the trimmed V and J ends, which lost 5 bases and 0 bases, there was a span of 23 bases. The CDR3 extends over 19 amino acids. The CDR3 is CASSLPGEHEPYSNQPQHF. CDR3 nucleotide sequence: TGTGCCAGCAGTCTTCCGGGGGAACACGAACCATATAGCAATCAGCCCCAGCATTTT.

This chain links TRBV4-1 with TRBJ2-7, with TRBD2 matching over 12 bases. CDR1 MGHRA and CDR2 YSYEKL come from the germline V gene. J was trimmed by 2 bases and V by 0 bases; bases with no gene match: 5. The CDR3 covers 17 residues. CDR3: CASSQDLLAGGTYEQYF. Here the CDR3 DNA reads TGCGCCAGCAGCCAAGATTTACTAGCGGGAGGTACCTACGAGCAGTACTTC.

This chain connects TRBV2 to TRBJ1-2; D might be TRBD1 (5 bases). V lost 4 bases to trimming and J lost 4 bases, with 10 bases between them. The CDR3 runs to 13 residues. Germline V gene sequence: CDR1 SNHLY, CDR2 FYNNEI. The CDR3 loop reads CASSAGGSYGYTF. The DNA for the CDR3 is TGTGCCAGCAGTGCCGGGGGGAGCTATGGCTACACCTTC.

With regard to this clonotype: This clone may be a read error of a much larger clone one base away. The genes are TRBV29-1 and TRBJ1-2; D is uncertain. This CDR3 has 12 amino acids. Germline V gene data show CDR1 as SQVTM and CDR2 as ANQGSEA. V was shortened by 7 bases and J by 5 bases, with 14 bases between the two germline ends. The CDR3 DNA reads as TGCAGCGCTGAGAGGCGCCTTTATGGCTACACCTTC. It yields the protein CSAERRLYGYTF.

The table lists this clonotype with a few counts. This sequence joins TRBV12-3 or TRBV12-4 and TRBJ2-6; no firm D call. This CDR3 contains 13 residues. Trimming stripped 8 bases from V and 2 bases from J, with 7 bases between. DNA of the CDR3: TGTGCCAGCGGCCCAACTGGGGCCAACGTCCTGACTTTC. This codes for CASGPTGANVLTF.

The chain uses TRBV7-2 and TRBJ2-2; 7 nucleotides line up with TRBD1. The CDR3 spans 14 residues. Trimming cost V 5 bases and J 13 bases; bases outside gene matches: 13. Germline CDR1 is SGHTA and CDR2 is FQGNSA. This CDR3 is CASSPRWDSFRLFF. The CDR3 bases are TGTGCCAGCAGCCCACGATGGGACAGCTTTAGGCTGTTTTTT.